One sample yielded the 15 T cell receptor beta chains listed below, sequenced in a study of cytomegalovirus exposure and HLA in healthy donors. It was with 60 Vbeta and 13 Jbeta primers that the PCR ran. Generated by immunoSEQ multiplex PCR, the TCRdb table keeps only in-frame clones and is missing some. The profile covers roughly 140,000 clones, with around 80% appearing a single time and about 2.2% taken by the ten largest. Sequencing used PBMCs. The receptors here all came from a man aged 30-40 years in good health and CMV-seronegative.

This clone was seen only once. The V call is TRBV6-5, the J call TRBJ2-7, with TRBD1 identical over 7 bases. CDR3 length: 15 residues. Germline values: CDR1 MNHEY, CDR2 SVGAGI. Unmatched junction bases numbered 4, after V lost 2 bases and J lost 0 bases. In DNA, the CDR3 is TGTGCCAGCAGTTACGATTGGGACAGCTCCTACGAGCAGTACTTC. The encoded protein is CASSYDWDSSYEQYF.

V usage is TRBV11-2 and J usage is TRBJ2-3, with 8 bases lining up with TRBD2. The trim removed 5 bases at V and 7 bases at J, leaving 23 bases unmatched. Germline CDR1 reads SGHAT; CDR2 reads FQNNGV. CDR3 length equals 19 residues. The CDR3 spells CASSPGAWVAGYDTNTQYF. The CDR3 bases are TGTGCCAGCAGCCCAGGCGCCTGGGTAGCGGGATACGATACTAATACGCAGTATTTT.

This clone has only one observation. The chain is built from TRBV10-3 and TRBJ1-1; TRBD1 matches 9 bases. The germline CDR1 and CDR2 sequences are ENHRY and SYGVKD. Trimming cost V 10 bases and J 3 bases; bases outside gene matches: 21. The CDR3 contains 18 residues. CDR3 nucleotides: TGTGCCAGCAATTCCGGGACAGGGAGTCAAAAGAGCGACACTGAAGCTTTCTTT. It encodes CASNSGTGSQKSDTEAFF.

The rearrangement links TRBV5-1 to TRBJ2-7, with TRBD2 matching 10 bases. Germline lookup yields CDR1 SGHRS and CDR2 YFSETQ. The CDR3 is 17 amino acids. The trim removed 2 bases at V and 0 bases at J, leaving 8 bases unmatched. For the CDR3, the DNA is TGCGCCAGCAGCTTCGGGCTAGCGGGGGAACCCTCCTACGAGCAGTACTTC. It codes for CASSFGLAGEPSYEQYF.

The chain links TRBV28 to TRBJ2-7; 8 nucleotides agree with TRBD2. CDR3 length: 14 amino acids. V was clipped by 8 bases and J by 3 bases; unmatched bases: 9. Per the germline V gene, CDR1 is MDHEN and CDR2 is SYDVKM. CDR3: CASSLKRENYEQYF. CDR3 in DNA: TGTGCCAGCTCTTTGAAGCGGGAGAACTACGAGCAGTACTTC.

This clone was seen more than once but under ten times. The chain uses TRBV27 and TRBJ1-1; tentative D call: TRBD1 (6 bases). V was cut by 1 base and J by 1 base, with 10 bases left in between. Germline CDR1 is MNHEY and CDR2 is SMNVEV (reference sequence). The CDR3 contains 15 residues. The CDR3 is CASSLFVRGNTEAFF. The CDR3, as DNA: TGTGCCAGCAGTTTATTTGTCAGGGGGAACACTGAAGCTTTCTTT.

The genes are TRBV5-1 and TRBJ2-3, with a possible D match to TRBD2 (5 bases). The CDR3 has 15 amino acids. Germline V CDR1 and CDR2: SGHRS, YFSETQ. Trimming shortened V by 4 bases and J by 4 bases, and 16 bases separated the two germline ends. In nucleotides, the CDR3 is TGCGCCAGCAGCATCCGTGGGAGAACAGCAGATACGCAGTATTTT. This translates into CASSIRGRTADTQYF.

V usage is TRBV2 and J usage is TRBJ2-5; 10 bases are a match to TRBD2. This CDR3 spans 15 amino acids. J lost 2 bases, V lost 6 bases, and 6 bases had no gene match. Germline loops: CDR1 SNHLY, CDR2 FYNNEI. The CDR3 DNA reads TGTGCCAGCAGAAGACTAGCGGGTGGGCAAGAGACCCAGTACTTC. Translation gives CASRRLAGGQETQYF. Looking up the rest from reference TRBV2 and TRBJ2-5 gives the full variable domain: EPEVTQTPSHQVTQMGQEVILRCVPISNHLYFYWYRQILGQKVEFLVSFYNNEISEKSEIFDDQFSVERPDGSNFTLKIRSTKLEDSAMYFCASRRLAGGQETQYFGPGTRLLVL.

V usage is TRBV5-1 and J usage is TRBJ2-1; 7 nucleotides line up with TRBD2. The germline CDR1 and CDR2 sequences are SGHRS and YFSETQ. CDR3 length equals 14 residues. Germline trimming cut 4 bases from V and 2 bases from J; bases unmatched to any gene: 3. CDR3 DNA sequence: TGCGCCAGCAGCCGCGGGAGTACCTACAATGAGCAGTTCTTC. Its translation: CASSRGSTYNEQFF.

The chain recombines TRBV7-3 with TRBJ1-1, with D unclear. Trimming pared 0 bases from V and 1 base from J, leaving 9 bases between. CDR1 and CDR2 from the germline V gene are SGHTA and FQGTGA. The CDR3 is 15 residues long. CDR3 coding DNA: TGTGCCAGCAGCTTAACGCCCTTGAGGAACACTGAAGCTTTCTTT. Amino acids: CASSLTPLRNTEAFF.

On this clone itself: At one of its ends the junction is not consistent with the germline gene, which may arise from a read error. The chain links TRBV2 to TRBJ1-5, with a tentative D call TRBD1 (6 bases). Germline V CDR1 and CDR2: SNHLY, FYNNEI. There are 14 residues in the CDR3. CDR3 bases: TGTGCCAGCAACGGACAGCCCCGTGAGAGGCCCCAGAATTTT. This codes for CASNGQPRERPQNF.

CDR3 sequence reads: CASSAGGGSNQPQHF. CDR3 sequence (DNA): TGTGCCAGCAGCGCAGGGGGCGGTAGCAATCAGCCCCAGCATTTT. The chain links TRBV7-9 to TRBJ1-5; TRBD1 matches at 8 bases. Germline V lookup: CDR1 SEHNR, CDR2 FQNEAQ (reference sequence). The trim removed 5 bases at V and 0 bases at J, leaving 3 bases unmatched. The length of the CDR3 is 15 residues.

This chain connects TRBV28 to TRBJ1-1; TRBD1 aligns across 9 bases. The CDR3 is made up of 13 amino acids. The V segment lost 5 bases and the J segment 4 bases; nucleotides outside the gene matches: 2. From germline, CDR1 is MDHEN and CDR2 SYDVKM. The CDR3 spells CASSRDRVTEAFF. The CDR3 bases are TGTGCCAGCAGTCGGGACAGGGTCACTGAAGCTTTCTTT.

This clone was observed a handful of times. CDR3 protein: CSGRGGASEAFF. In DNA, the CDR3 is TGCAGCGGGCGAGGGGGCGCTTCGGAAGCTTTCTTT. The chain combines TRBV29-1 with TRBJ1-1, with TRBD1 identical over 7 bases. J was trimmed by 8 bases and V by 7 bases; bases with no gene match: 10. The V gene's germline CDR1 is SQVTM and CDR2 ANQGSEA. The CDR3 runs to 12 residues.

The chain couples TRBV5-1 to TRBJ1-1; 12 bases are shared with TRBD1. The CDR3 is 19 residues long. The V segment lost 4 bases and the J segment 3 bases; nucleotides outside the gene matches: 16. Germline CDR1 and CDR2: SGHRS and YFSETQ. CDR3 sequence: CASSPGTGGAFRKYTEAFF. CDR3 bases: TGCGCCAGCAGCCCAGGGACAGGGGGCGCATTTCGAAAGTACACTGAAGCTTTCTTT.